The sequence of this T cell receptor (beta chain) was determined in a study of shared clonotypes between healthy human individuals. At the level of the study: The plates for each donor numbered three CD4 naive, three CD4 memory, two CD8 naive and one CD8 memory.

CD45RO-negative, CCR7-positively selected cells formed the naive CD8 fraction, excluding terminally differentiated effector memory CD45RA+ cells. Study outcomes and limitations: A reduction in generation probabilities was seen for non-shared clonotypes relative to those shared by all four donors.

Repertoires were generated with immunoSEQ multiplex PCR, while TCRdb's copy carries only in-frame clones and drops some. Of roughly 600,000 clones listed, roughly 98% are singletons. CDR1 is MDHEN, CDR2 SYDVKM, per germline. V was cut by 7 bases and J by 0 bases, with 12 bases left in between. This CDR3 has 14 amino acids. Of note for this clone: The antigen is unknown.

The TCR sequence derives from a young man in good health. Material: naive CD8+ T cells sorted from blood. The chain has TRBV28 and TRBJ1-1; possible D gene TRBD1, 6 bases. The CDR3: CASMLGQLNTEAFF. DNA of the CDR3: TGTGCCAGCATGCTCGGACAGTTGAACACTGAAGCTTTCTTT.